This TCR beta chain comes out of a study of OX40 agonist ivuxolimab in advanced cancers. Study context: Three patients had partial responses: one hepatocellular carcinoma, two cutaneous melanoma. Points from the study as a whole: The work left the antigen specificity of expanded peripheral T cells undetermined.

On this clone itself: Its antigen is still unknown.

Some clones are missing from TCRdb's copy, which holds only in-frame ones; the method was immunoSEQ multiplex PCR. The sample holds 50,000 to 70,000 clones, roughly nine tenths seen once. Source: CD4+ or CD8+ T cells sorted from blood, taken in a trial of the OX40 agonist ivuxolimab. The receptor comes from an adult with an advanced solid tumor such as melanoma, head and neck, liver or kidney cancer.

CDR3 region: CASSATGTLNTEAFF. Written as DNA, the CDR3 is TGTGCCAGCAGCGCAACAGGGACCTTGAACACTGAAGCTTTCTTT. The J gene is TRBJ1-1, the V gene TRBV9, with D perhaps matching TRBD1 (6 bases). CDR1 and CDR2 (germline): SGDLS, YYNGEE. Trimming pared 3 bases from V and 0 bases from J, leaving 12 bases between. The CDR3 loop spans 15 amino acids.